Following are 31 T cell receptor beta chains from one sample sequenced in a study of blood T cell repertoires in COVID-19. Clones were sequenced by immunoSEQ multiplex PCR, and TCRdb holds only the in-frame ones, with some missing. The table shows just under 350,000 clones, with around 80% occurring only once. Sequencing was performed on peripheral blood. Source of these receptors: a man in his thirties or forties with active or convalescent COVID-19.

The chain uses TRBV5-6 and TRBJ1-2; D unclear. The germline V gene has CDR1 SGHDT and CDR2 YYEEEE. V was clipped by 0 bases and J by 0 bases, with 9 bases between them. The CDR3 loop spans 15 amino acids. The CDR3: CASSLDARSNYGYTF. DNA of the CDR3: TGTGCCAGCAGCTTGGACGCCAGATCTAACTATGGCTACACCTTC.

The chain has TRBV3-1 (or the pseudogene TRBV3-2) and TRBJ1-1; the D gene is possibly TRBD1 (6 bases). This CDR3 comprises 13 residues. The V and J ends lost 8 bases and 4 bases respectively, with 14 bases between them. CDR1 and CDR2 (germline): LGHDT, YNNKEL (reference sequence). The CDR3 is CASHGGGGTEAFF. CDR3 nucleotides: TGTGCCAGCCACGGGGGGGGCGGCACTGAAGCTTTCTTT.

V and J are TRBV4-1 and TRBJ2-7, with D maybe TRBD1 (5 bases). The CDR3 sequence is 15 residues long. Looked up from germline, CDR1 is MGHRA and CDR2 is YSYEKL. The ends were cut back, 1 base at V and 3 bases at J, with 13 bases in the middle. DNA for the CDR3: TGCGCCAGCAGCCAAGGACAGCTAGTAGGCTACGAGCAGTACTTC. Its protein product is CASSQGQLVGYEQYF.

The chain carries TRBV6-5 and TRBJ2-1; 10 bases are a match to TRBD2. V lost 7 bases, J lost 2 bases, and 5 bases stayed unmatched. This CDR3 has 15 amino acids. Germline values: CDR1 MNHEY, CDR2 SVGAGI. The CDR3: CASILSGRAYNEQFF. The CDR3, as DNA: TGTGCCAGCATTCTAAGCGGGAGGGCCTACAATGAGCAGTTCTTC.

This chain joins TRBV4-3 and TRBJ1-4; 9 positions agree with TRBD1. With 4 bases clipped from V and 7 bases from J, the junction kept 7 bases outside the gene matches. The CDR3 totals 15 residues. CDR1 is LGHNA and CDR2 is YSLEER in the germline V gene. CDR3 coding DNA: TGCGCCAGCAGCCTAGGACAGGGGATCGGTGAAAAACTGTTTTTT. As protein: CASSLGQGIGEKLFF.

V usage is TRBV4-3 and J usage is TRBJ2-7; no definite D call. CDR1 is LGHNA, CDR2 YSLEER, per germline. This CDR3 has 14 residues. V lost 1 base and J 6 bases, leaving 13 bases between the germline ends. Written as DNA, the CDR3 is TGCGCCAGCAGCCAAGTAAACCCCACGGGCGAGCAGTACTTC. Amino acid sequence: CASSQVNPTGEQYF.

This chain connects TRBV6-5 to TRBJ2-3, with 9 bases that match TRBD1. After removal of 5 bases from V and 5 bases from J, the junction contained 5 bases not matched to a gene. This CDR3 is 14 amino acids long. Germline CDR1 reads MNHEY; CDR2 reads SVGAGI. The CDR3 sequence: CASSRDRVGDTQYF. The CDR3 region has the DNA TGTGCCAGCAGTAGGGACAGGGTGGGAGATACGCAGTATTTT.

The CDR3 DNA reads TGTGCCAGCAGTTACGAGGGCGGGAGGGCCGTAAATGAGCAGTTCTTC. Translating gives CASSYEGGRAVNEQFF. This rearrangement joins TRBV4-2 to TRBJ2-1; 9 bases match TRBD2. The germline V gene has CDR1 LGHNA and CDR2 YNFKEQ. CDR3 length: 16 amino acids. V dropped 6 bases and J dropped 7; count of bases not matched to a gene: 13.

The V call is TRBV7-9, the J call TRBJ2-1; TRBD1 matches at 7 bases. Unmatched junction bases numbered 14, after V lost 7 bases and J lost 8 bases. The V gene's germline CDR1 is SEHNR and CDR2 FQNEAQ (reference sequence). The length of the CDR3 is 15 residues. CDR3 in amino acids: CASTPQRGPVDEQFF. For the CDR3, the DNA is TGTGCCAGCACCCCTCAAAGGGGGCCGGTCGATGAGCAGTTCTTC.

This chain uses TRBV2 with TRBJ2-3, with 7 positions matching TRBD2. This CDR3 comprises 11 residues. The trim removed 7 bases at V and 10 bases at J, leaving 5 bases unmatched. Germline assignment: CDR1 SNHLY and CDR2 FYNNEI. CDR3 coding DNA: TGTGCCAGCACCTCAGCGGGACCGCAGTATTTT. Amino acids: CASTSAGPQYF.

This rearrangement joins TRBV6-5 to TRBJ1-1; the match to TRBD1 covers 8 bases. The germline CDR1 and CDR2 sequences are MNHEY and SVGAGI. After removal of 6 bases from V and 6 bases from J, the junction contained 9 bases not matched to a gene. The CDR3 consists of 14 residues. The chain's CDR3 is CASRLGQGGAEAFF. CDR3 nucleotide sequence: TGTGCCAGCAGACTCGGACAGGGAGGGGCTGAAGCTTTCTTT.

The chain employs TRBV14 and TRBJ1-1; the D gene is possibly TRBD1 (6 bases). The V and J ends lost 4 bases and 2 bases respectively, with 11 bases between them. The CDR3 has 14 amino acids. Per the germline V gene, CDR1 is SGHDN and CDR2 is FVKESK. The CDR3 nucleotides are TGTGCCAGCAGCCTACAAGGGGGAAACACTGAAGCTTTCTTT. This gives the protein CASSLQGGNTEAFF.

The chain recombines TRBV27 with TRBJ2-1, with 8 bases identical to TRBD2. The germline V gene encodes CDR1 MNHEY and CDR2 SMNVEV (reference sequence). This CDR3 comprises 16 residues. Unmatched junction bases numbered 14, after V lost 9 bases and J lost 4 bases. The CDR3 is CARFSPGGDMYNEQFF. The CDR3 nucleotides read TGTGCCAGATTTAGTCCGGGAGGGGATATGTACAATGAGCAGTTCTTC.

V usage is TRBV30 and J usage is TRBJ1-6; weak D call: TRBD1 (6 bases). Trimming took off 3 bases at V and 10 bases at J, with 16 bases between the two ends. The CDR3 is 14 residues long. CDR1 and CDR2 (germline): GTSNPN, SVGIG (reference sequence). DNA of the CDR3: TGTGCCTGGAGAATTGCGGGGGGCGAGTCACCCCTCCACTTT. Translated, it gives CAWRIAGGESPLHF.

V is TRBV19 and J is TRBJ2-2; 14 nucleotides agree with TRBD2. CDR1 LNHDA and CDR2 SQIVND come from the germline V gene (reference sequence). V lost 3 bases to trimming and J lost 6 bases; unmatched junction nucleotides: 6. This CDR3 has 17 amino acids. CDR3 bases: TGTGCCAGTAGTATGGGACTAGCGGGAGCACTATCCGGGGAGCTGTTTTTT. Amino acid sequence: CASSMGLAGALSGELFF.

The V gene is TRBV2, the J gene TRBJ2-7, with 8 positions matching TRBD2. V was pared by 7 bases and J by 1 base, with 6 bases of the junction left unmatched. Looked up from germline, CDR1 is SNHLY and CDR2 is FYNNEI. This CDR3 region has 14 residues. CDR3 in amino acids: CASTLAGRSYEQYF. The CDR3 nucleotides read TGTGCCAGCACCCTAGCGGGCAGATCCTACGAGCAGTACTTC. The complete variable domain, with remaining parts taken from reference TRBV2 and TRBJ2-7, reads EPEVTQTPSHQVTQMGQEVILRCVPISNHLYFYWYRQILGQKVEFLVSFYNNEISEKSEIFDDQFSVERPDGSNFTLKIRSTKLEDSAMYFCASTLAGRSYEQYFGPGTRLTVT.

The chain employs TRBV4-1 and TRBJ2-3; 10 bases line up with TRBD2. The CDR3 spans 16 residues. Germline values: CDR1 MGHRA, CDR2 YSYEKL. Trimming at V came to 3 bases and at J to 2 bases, leaving 5 bases not matched to a gene. As DNA, the CDR3 is TGCGCCAGCAGCCAGGTTGGACTAGCGGACACAGATACGCAGTATTTT. It is translated as CASSQVGLADTDTQYF.

J is TRBJ1-6 and V is TRBV2, with 12 bases matching TRBD1. Germline CDR1 reads SNHLY; CDR2 reads FYNNEI. The CDR3 length is 14 residues. V lost 4 bases and J lost 9; bases outside the gene matches: 1. The CDR3 bases are TGTGCCAGCAGTGGGGACAGGGGGCCTTCACCCCTCCACTTT. Translated: CASSGDRGPSPLHF. The whole variable domain, filled in from reference TRBV2 and TRBJ1-6, reads EPEVTQTPSHQVTQMGQEVILRCVPISNHLYFYWYRQILGQKVEFLVSFYNNEISEKSEIFDDQFSVERPDGSNFTLKIRSTKLEDSAMYFCASSGDRGPSPLHFGNGTRLTVT.

The rearrangement uses TRBV19 and TRBJ1-1; 10 positions match TRBD1. CDR1 and CDR2 from the germline V gene are LNHDA and SQIVND (reference sequence). This CDR3 region has 16 residues. J was trimmed by 4 bases and V by 6 bases; bases with no gene match: 11. The CDR3 sequence: CASSRRQGAYSTEAFF. The CDR3 DNA follows: TGTGCCAGTAGCCGACGACAGGGGGCTTACTCCACTGAAGCTTTCTTT.

The CDR3 region has the DNA TGTGCCAGCAGCGTGGGGGGGCTTAACAATGAGCAGTTCTTC. Amino acid sequence: CASSVGGLNNEQFF. The chain joins TRBV9 to TRBJ2-1, with D perhaps TRBD2 (7 bases). The CDR3 extends over 14 amino acids. Trimming removed 2 bases at V and 5 bases at J, with 11 bases between. The germline gives CDR1 SGDLS, CDR2 YYNGEE. The full variable domain, rest sourced from reference TRBV9 and TRBJ2-1, is DSGVTQTPKHLITATGQRVTLRCSPRSGDLSVYWYQQSLDQGLQFLIQYYNGEERAKGNILERFSAQQFPDLHSELNLSSLELGDSALYFCASSVGGLNNEQFFGPGTRLTVL.

This rearrangement joins TRBV4-1 to TRBJ1-4, with D perhaps matching TRBD1 (5 bases). V dropped 0 bases and J dropped 11 bases, with 16 bases sitting between them. The germline V gene encodes CDR1 MGHRA and CDR2 YSYEKL. This CDR3 region has 15 residues. The CDR3 protein is CASSQDPAGVGKLFF. CDR3 nucleotides: TGCGCCAGCAGCCAAGACCCCGCGGGGGTTGGGAAACTGTTTTTT.

V usage is TRBV4-1 and J usage is TRBJ1-3; no firm D call. With 2 bases removed from V and 3 bases from J, the gap between germline ends came to 5 bases. This CDR3 has 13 residues. In germline, CDR1 is MGHRA, CDR2 YSYEKL. The chain's CDR3 is CASSQWLGNTIYF. The CDR3 DNA follows: TGCGCCAGCAGCCAATGGCTTGGAAACACCATATATTTT.

The chain couples TRBV6-9 to TRBJ1-1; 8 bases are a match to TRBD1. The CDR3 is 15 amino acids. With V trimmed by 4 bases and J by 1 base, 5 bases remained unmatched. The germline gives CDR1 MNHGY, CDR2 SVAAGI. CDR3 sequence: CASSFDRGGNTEAFF. CDR3 bases: TGTGCCAGCAGTTTTGACAGGGGTGGGAACACTGAAGCTTTCTTT.

Here the CDR3 DNA reads TGTGCCACCAGCAGAGATCTTGGGCAGGTCAATCAGCCCCAGCATTTT. Amino acid sequence: CATSRDLGQVNQPQHF. The genes are TRBV15 and TRBJ1-5; no clear D. This CDR3 contains 16 residues. Germline CDR1 LNHNV, CDR2 YYDKDF (reference sequence). V was trimmed by 0 bases and J by 3 bases, leaving 12 bases between them.

This clone was counted between two and nine times. The chain links TRBV24-1 to TRBJ1-2; 8 bases are shared with TRBD1. Germline CDR1 is KGHDR and CDR2 is SFDVKD. Losses at the gene ends were 3 bases for V and 14 bases for J; bases not matched to a gene: 7. This CDR3 spans 12 amino acids. The CDR3 here is CATSDGTGLFTF. In nucleotides, the CDR3 is TGTGCCACCAGTGATGGGACAGGTTTATTTACCTTC.

The J gene is TRBJ2-1, the V gene TRBV11-3; TRBD2 matches 9 bases. Unmatched junction bases numbered 8, after V lost 10 bases and J lost 7 bases. Germline V CDR1 and CDR2: SGHNT, YENEEA. The CDR3 has 13 amino acids. CDR3 region: CATSSGGQNEQFF. DNA for the CDR3: TGTGCCACCAGTAGCGGGGGCCAAAATGAGCAGTTCTTC.

V is TRBV5-6 and J is TRBJ1-1; D is unresolved. The V gene lost 0 bases and the J gene lost 8 bases, with 11 bases spanning the gap. The CDR3 has 13 residues. CDR1 is SGHDT, CDR2 YYEEEE, per germline. Here the CDR3 reads CASSLAFSTEAFF. The CDR3, as DNA: TGTGCCAGCAGCTTGGCCTTTTCGACAGAAGCTTTCTTT.

This chain joins TRBV4-2 and TRBJ1-3; 8 positions match TRBD1. This CDR3 has 15 amino acids. Germline CDR1 and CDR2: LGHNA and YNFKEQ. Germline trimming cut 1 base from V and 3 bases from J; bases unmatched to any gene: 2. The CDR3 nucleotides are TGTGCCAGCAGCCAAGTGGACAGGGTTGGAAACACCATATATTTT. Translated: CASSQVDRVGNTIYF.

The chain is built from TRBV3-1 (or the pseudogene TRBV3-2) and TRBJ2-2; tentatively, D is TRBD2 (6 bases). V lost 5 bases to trimming and J lost 2 bases, with 9 bases between them. Germline V gives CDR1 LGHDT, CDR2 YNNKEL (reference sequence). This CDR3 spans 14 amino acids. CDR3 DNA sequence: TGTGCCAGCAGCTCGGGGGACAACACCGGGGAGCTGTTTTTT. Amino acids: CASSSGDNTGELFF.

DNA for the CDR3: TGTGCCAGCAGTTTATCCCTCCGGAGCTCCTATAATTCACCCCTCCACTTT. Translating it yields CASSLSLRSSYNSPLHF. The chain combines TRBV27 with TRBJ1-6; D remains unclear. V was clipped by 0 bases and J by 0 bases, with 9 bases between them. The CDR3 spans 17 residues. Germline CDR1 is MNHEY and CDR2 is SMNVEV (reference sequence).

This chain joins TRBV19 and TRBJ2-5; 9 bases agree with TRBD2. Germline assignment: CDR1 LNHDA and CDR2 SQIVND (reference sequence). The CDR3 is 14 residues long. J gave up 2 bases and V 7 bases, and 5 bases lay outside the gene matches. CDR3 sequence: CASNRAGGQETQYF. CDR3 nucleotide sequence: TGTGCCAGTAACCGAGCGGGGGGTCAAGAGACCCAGTACTTC.